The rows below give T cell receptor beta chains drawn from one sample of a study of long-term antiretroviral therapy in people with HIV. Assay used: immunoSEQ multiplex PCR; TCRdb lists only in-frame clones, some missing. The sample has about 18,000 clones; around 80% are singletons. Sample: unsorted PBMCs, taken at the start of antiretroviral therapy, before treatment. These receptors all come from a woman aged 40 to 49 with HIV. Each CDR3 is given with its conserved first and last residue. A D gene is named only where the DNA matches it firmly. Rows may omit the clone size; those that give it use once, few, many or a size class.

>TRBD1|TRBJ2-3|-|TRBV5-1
TGCGCCAGCAGCTCTGTCCCGGGACAGGGCCTTTTATTCACAGATACGCAGTATTTT
CASSSVPGQGLLFTDTQYF
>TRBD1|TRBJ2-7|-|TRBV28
TGTGCCAGCAGTCTACAGGGGGCGACGTTATTCTACGAGCAGTACTTC
CASSLQGATLFYEQYF
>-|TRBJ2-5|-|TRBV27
TGTGCCAGCAGTTATTTATCCAGGGGCCAAGAGACCCAGTACTTC
CASSYLSRGQETQYF
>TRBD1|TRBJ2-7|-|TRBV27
TGTGCCAGCAGTCCCGACAGGGGGCTCTACGAGCAGTACTTC
CASSPDRGLYEQYF
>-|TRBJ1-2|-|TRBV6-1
TGTGCCAGCAGTGAATCCAGGGACGGTAACTATGGCTACACCTTC
CASSESRDGNYGYTF
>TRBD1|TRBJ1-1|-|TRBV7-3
TGTGCCAGCACCTTTAAAAATCCCGACAGGGGGCATCCGGAAGCTTTCTTT
CASTFKNPDRGHPEAFF
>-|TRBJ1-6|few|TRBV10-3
TGTGCCATCGGTAGTTCACCCCTCCACTTT
CAIGSSPLHF
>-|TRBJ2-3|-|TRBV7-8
TGTGCCAGCAGCTTCTCCGACAGTCTACCCACAGATACGCAGTATTTT
CASSFSDSLPTDTQYF
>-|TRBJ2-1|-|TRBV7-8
TGTGCCAGCAGCCAATACAGCCTTAGCTCCTACAATGAGCAGTTCTTC
CASSQYSLSSYNEQFF
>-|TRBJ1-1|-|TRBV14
TGTGCCAGCACCCCGGCCTTGAGGGCTACTGAAGCTTTCTTT
CASTPALRATEAFF
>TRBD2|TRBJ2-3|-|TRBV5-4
TGTGCCAGCAGCTTGCCGGGAGGGGTCACAGATACGCAGTATTTT
CASSLPGGVTDTQYF
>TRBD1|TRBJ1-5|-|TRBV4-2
TGTGCCAGCAGCCAAGAGGAGGGGGCCCGCAATCAGCCCCAGCATTTT
CASSQEEGARNQPQHF